The 8 T cell receptor beta chains given below trace back to one sample, sequenced in a study of tumor-infiltrating lymphocytes in primary liver carcinoma. Constant-region priming of roughly 0.45 ug total RNA yielded TCR beta cDNA. Three nested multiplex PCR rounds, a slightly modified ARM-PCR method, built the TCR beta libraries. TRBV1-TRBV30 forward primers paired with a C-beta reverse primer drove the first two PCR rounds, about 10 cycles each. In TCRdb, the multiplex PCR reads were re-called with MiXCR into one record per CDR3 protein. The data hold about 210,000 distinct CDR3 sequences, with less than 65% observed a single time. They got blood RNA out of unsorted whole blood and also pulled out germline DNA. The specimen was peripheral blood. The receptors were sampled from a woman in her fifties or sixties with primary liver carcinoma and hepatitis B virus infection.

Notes on this clonotype: Here the CDR3 omits its conserved ending phenylalanine or tryptophan, so a read error is the likely source. It is unclear where the CDR3 begins or ends on the DNA, so no DNA is shown, and the CDR3 is as TCRdb lists it. V usage is TRBV11-2 and J usage is TRBJ2-1; the D call TRBD1 from the table was never checked on the DNA. The CDR3 spans 15 amino acids, including both terminal residues. Germline V gene sequence: CDR1 SGHAT, CDR2 FQNNGV. The CDR3 loop is CASSSRRSSYNEQLS.

This clonotype is a singleton in its sample. The germline gene is not matched at one end of the junction; a read error may be the cause. This chain connects TRBV11-1 to TRBJ2-4; TRBD2 might be the D (6 bases). The CDR3 length is 13 residues. Germline values: CDR1 SGHAT, CDR2 FQDESV (reference sequence). CDR3 sequence (DNA): TGTACCAGCAGTTTAGCCTGGGGAGGCATTCAGTACTTC. It translates to CTSSLAWGGIQYF.

V gene TRBV7-9 combines with J gene TRBJ2-1, with D perhaps TRBD1 or TRBD2 (5 bases each). The CDR3 is 14 amino acids. CDR1 and CDR2 (germline): SEHNR, FQNEAQ (reference sequence). The V gene lost 6 bases and the J gene lost 4 bases, with 13 bases spanning the gap. CDR3 nucleotides: TGTGCCAGCAGACCTTGGGACGGTTACAATGAGCAGTTCTTC. The encoded protein is CASRPWDGYNEQFF.

As to this clonotype: A much larger clone differs from this one at a single base, so this may be a read error. The chain has TRBV5-1 and TRBJ2-5; TRBD1 matches 8 bases. After removal of 7 bases from V and 5 bases from J, the junction contained 13 bases not matched to a gene. The CDR3 spans 15 residues. Germline V CDR1 and CDR2: SGHRS, YFSETQ. The CDR3 loop is CASHWTGRFMETQYF. In DNA, the CDR3 is TGCGCCAGCCATTGGACAGGGAGGTTTATGGAGACCCAGTACTTC.

This clonotype was detected only a few times. The gene calls are TRBV5-6 and TRBJ1-4; D is undetermined. Germline V gene sequence: CDR1 SGHDT, CDR2 YYEEEE. Trimming pared 2 bases from V and 0 bases from J, leaving 11 bases between. The CDR3 spans 16 residues. CDR3 DNA: TGTGCCAGCAGCTTCGGCCCCGGGGCAACTAATGAAAAACTGTTTTTT. Protein product: CASSFGPGATNEKLFF.

A word on this clonotype: A much larger clone sits a single nucleotide away, making a read error possible. The chain couples TRBV4-2 to TRBJ1-4, with D possibly matching TRBD1 (5 bases). From germline, CDR1 is LGHNA and CDR2 YNFKEQ. The CDR3 has 15 residues. The CDR3 nucleotides are TGTGCCAGCAGCCACCTCAGGGCTCCTAATGAAAAAATGTTTTTT. This encodes CASSHLRAPNEKMFF.

Concerning this clonotype itself: The germline gene is not matched at one end of the junction; a read error may be the cause. The rearrangement uses TRBV7-8 and TRBJ1-4; D uncertain. The CDR3 loop spans 14 amino acids. Germline assignment: CDR1 SGHVS and CDR2 FQNEAQ. Written as DNA, the CDR3 is TGTGCCAGCAGCCCCCGCGTTCTTGATGAAAAACCGTTTTTT. The encoded protein is CASSPRVLDEKPFF.

The table lists this clonotype with a few counts. Sequence at one end of the junction differs from germline and may be a read error. The chain is built from TRBV19 and TRBJ1-5; D unresolved. Germline V gene data show CDR1 as LNHDA and CDR2 as SQIVND (reference sequence). The CDR3 sequence is 13 residues long. As DNA, the CDR3 is TGTGCCAGTAGTGTAGAACCCAATCAGCCCCAGCATTTT. This translates into CASSVEPNQPQHF.